This entry lists 9 T cell receptor beta chains sequenced from one sample in a study of identical twins. TCRdb used MiXCR to reprocess the 5' RACE reads, holding one entry per CDR3 protein. The sample has approximately 300,000 distinct CDR3 sequences; roughly 9.8% are singletons. These same records also appear under a second study, on yellow fever vaccine responses in identical twins.

The sample was CD8+ T cells sorted from blood. The receptors were gathered from a woman aged 18-29 years in good health.

This clonotype was seen a few times. The rearrangement uses TRBV7-3 and TRBJ2-3; D unresolved. Germline V CDR1 and CDR2: SGHTA, FQGTGA. Trimming removed 1 base at V and 2 bases at J, with 10 bases between. This CDR3 has 15 residues. The CDR3 loop is CASSLKVHPTDTQYF. CDR3 nucleotides: TGTGCCAGCAGCTTAAAGGTCCATCCCACAGATACGCAGTATTTT. The whole variable domain, remainder taken from reference TRBV7-3 and TRBJ2-3, is GAGVSQTPSNKVTEKGKYVELRCDPISGHTALYWYRQSLGQGPEFLIYFQGTGAADDSGLPNDRFFAVRPEGSVSTLKIQRTERGDSAVYLCASSLKVHPTDTQYFGPGTRLTVL.

This clonotype was detected only a few times. The chain couples TRBV13 to TRBJ1-6, with 9 bases matching TRBD1. CDR3 length: 18 amino acids. Germline assignment: CDR1 PRHDT and CDR2 FYEKMQ (reference sequence). After removal of 5 bases from V and 6 bases from J, the junction contained 14 bases not matched to a gene. CDR3 sequence: CASSGRDRVSSGNSPLHF. DNA of the CDR3: TGTGCCAGCAGCGGAAGGGACAGGGTCTCATCGGGTAATTCACCCCTCCACTTT.

In this sample, this clonotype turned up a few times. J is TRBJ2-7 and V is TRBV6-2 or TRBV6-3; possible D gene TRBD1, 6 bases. The CDR3 has 15 amino acids. The V and J ends lost 5 bases and 0 bases respectively, with 14 bases between them. Germline V lookup: CDR1 MNHEY, CDR2 SVGEGT. The CDR3, as DNA: TGTGCCAGCAGTAGAAGGACAGACAGCTCCTACGAGCAGTACTTC. This gives the protein CASSRRTDSSYEQYF.

This clonotype was seen at least ten times. The chain couples TRBV29-1 to TRBJ2-1; 13 nucleotides match TRBD2. The CDR3 is 18 amino acids. V was pared by 4 bases and J by 7 bases, with 16 bases of the junction left unmatched. The germline V gene has CDR1 SQVTM and CDR2 ANQGSEA. DNA of the CDR3: TGCAGCGTTGGCGGAGGGGGACTAGCGGGACCTACCGGGAATGAGCAGTTCTTC. Its translation is CSVGGGGLAGPTGNEQFF.

Many counts were recorded for this clonotype. V gene TRBV5-5 combines with J gene TRBJ2-3; 7 bases agree with TRBD1. V lost 1 base to trimming and J lost 2 bases; unmatched junction nucleotides: 4. Germline CDR1 is SGHKS and CDR2 is YYEKEE (reference sequence). The CDR3 runs 15 residues. CDR3 in amino acids: CASSLPGTDTDTQYF. In DNA form, the CDR3 reads TGTGCCAGCAGCTTGCCCGGGACAGACACAGATACGCAGTATTTT.

This clonotype was seen only a few times. V gene TRBV19 combines with J gene TRBJ1-1; D possibly corresponds to TRBD1 (6 bases). Germline CDR1 LNHDA, CDR2 SQIVND (reference sequence). V was clipped by 5 bases and J by 6 bases, with 16 bases between them. This CDR3 is 14 amino acids long. The CDR3 nucleotides read TGTGCCAGTAGTCTACAGGGAGCTCCCGCTGAAGCTTTCTTT. Translation: CASSLQGAPAEAFF.

This clonotype appeared many times. The rearrangement uses TRBV24-1 and TRBJ2-3; 13 nucleotides match TRBD2. Germline CDR1 KGHDR, CDR2 SFDVKD. The CDR3 is 18 residues long. V was pared by 3 bases and J by 4 bases, with 9 bases of the junction left unmatched. The CDR3 is CATSDVYWTSGSADTQYF. CDR3 in DNA: TGTGCCACCAGTGATGTCTATTGGACTAGCGGGAGCGCAGATACGCAGTATTTT.

The chain's CDR3 is CASSHPLGNEQFF. The CDR3 nucleotides read TGTGCCAGCAGCCACCCCCTAGGCAATGAGCAGTTCTTC. The rearrangement uses TRBV7-6 and TRBJ2-1; no reliable D call. CDR3 length: 13 amino acids. Germline V gives CDR1 SGHVS, CDR2 FNYEAQ. Trimming stripped 5 bases from V and 6 bases from J, with 11 bases between.

The gene calls are TRBV7-9 and TRBJ2-1; no firm D call. This CDR3 region has 11 residues. The germline V gene encodes CDR1 SEHNR and CDR2 FQNEAQ (reference sequence). V was pared by 3 bases and J by 8 bases, with 5 bases between. CDR3 region: CASSLPHEQFF. The CDR3 nucleotides are TGTGCCAGCAGCTTGCCCCATGAGCAGTTCTTC.